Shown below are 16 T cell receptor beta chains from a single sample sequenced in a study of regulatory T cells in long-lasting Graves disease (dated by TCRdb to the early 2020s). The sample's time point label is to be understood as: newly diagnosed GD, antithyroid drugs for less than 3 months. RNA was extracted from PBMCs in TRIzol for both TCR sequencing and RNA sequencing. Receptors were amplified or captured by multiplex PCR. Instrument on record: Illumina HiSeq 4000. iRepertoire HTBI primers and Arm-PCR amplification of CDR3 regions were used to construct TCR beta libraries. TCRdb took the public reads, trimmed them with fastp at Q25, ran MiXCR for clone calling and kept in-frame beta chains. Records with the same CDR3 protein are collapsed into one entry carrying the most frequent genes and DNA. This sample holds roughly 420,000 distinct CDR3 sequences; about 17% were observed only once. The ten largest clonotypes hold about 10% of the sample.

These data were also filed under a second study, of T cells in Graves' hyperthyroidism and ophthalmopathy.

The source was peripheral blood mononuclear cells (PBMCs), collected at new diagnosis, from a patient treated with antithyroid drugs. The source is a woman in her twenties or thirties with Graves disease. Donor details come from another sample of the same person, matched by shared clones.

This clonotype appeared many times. The CDR3 loop is CASSPALGFREQYF. Here the CDR3 DNA reads TGTGCCAGCAGCCCGGCCTTAGGGTTCCGCGAGCAGTACTTC. The gene calls are TRBV6-1 and TRBJ2-7; D uncertain. Germline CDR1 reads MNHNS; CDR2 reads SASEGT. Trimming took 6 bases from V and 6 from J, leaving 18 bases between them. The CDR3 contains 14 residues.

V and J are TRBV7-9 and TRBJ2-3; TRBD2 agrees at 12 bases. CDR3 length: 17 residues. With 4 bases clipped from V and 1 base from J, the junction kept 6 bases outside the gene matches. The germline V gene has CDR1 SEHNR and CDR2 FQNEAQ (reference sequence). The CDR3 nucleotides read TGTGCCAGCAGCTCCGGACTAGCGGGACTGGGCACAGATACGCAGTATTTT. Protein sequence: CASSSGLAGLGTDTQYF.

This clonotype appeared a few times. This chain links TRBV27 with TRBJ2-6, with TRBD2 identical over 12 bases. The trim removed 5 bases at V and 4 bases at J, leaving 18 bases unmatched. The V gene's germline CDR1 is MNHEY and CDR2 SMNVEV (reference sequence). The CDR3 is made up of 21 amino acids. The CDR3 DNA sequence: TGTGCCAGCAGTCCGACCTTATCCAGACTAGCGGGAGTGGGGGGGGCCAACGTCCTGACTTTC. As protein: CASSPTLSRLAGVGGANVLTF. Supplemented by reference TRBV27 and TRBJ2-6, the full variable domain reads EAQVTQNPRYLITVTGKKLTVTCSQNMNHEYMSWYRQDPGLGLRQIYYSMNVEVTDKGDVPEGYKVSRKEKRNFPLILESPSPNQTSLYFCASSPTLSRLAGVGGANVLTFGAGSRLTVL.

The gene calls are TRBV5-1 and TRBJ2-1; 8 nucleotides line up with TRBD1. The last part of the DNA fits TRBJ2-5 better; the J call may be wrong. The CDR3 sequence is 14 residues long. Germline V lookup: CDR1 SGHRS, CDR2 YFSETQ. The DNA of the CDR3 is TGCGCCAGCGGTGGGACAGGCGGCTCTCGGGCCCAGTACTTC. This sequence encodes CASGGTGGSRAQYF.

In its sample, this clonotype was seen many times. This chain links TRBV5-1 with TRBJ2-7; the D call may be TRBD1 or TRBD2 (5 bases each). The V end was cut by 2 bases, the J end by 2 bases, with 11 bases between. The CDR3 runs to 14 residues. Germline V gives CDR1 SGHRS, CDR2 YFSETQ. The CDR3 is CASSFTGPPYEQYF. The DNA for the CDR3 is TGCGCCAGCAGCTTCACGGGGCCCCCCTACGAGCAGTACTTC.

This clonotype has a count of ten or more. The CDR3, as DNA: TGTGCCAGCTCAATCTGGACTAGCGGGAGAACAGATACGCAGTATTTT. As protein: CASSIWTSGRTDTQYF. This sequence joins TRBV27 and TRBJ2-3, with TRBD2 matching over 13 bases. Unmatched junction bases numbered 8, after V lost 8 bases and J lost 3 bases. Germline V gene sequence: CDR1 MNHEY, CDR2 SMNVEV (reference sequence). This CDR3 spans 16 amino acids.

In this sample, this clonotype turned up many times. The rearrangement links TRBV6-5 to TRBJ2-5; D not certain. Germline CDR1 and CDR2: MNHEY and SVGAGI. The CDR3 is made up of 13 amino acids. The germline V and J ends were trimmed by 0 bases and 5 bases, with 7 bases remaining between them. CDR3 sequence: CASSYSLAETQYF. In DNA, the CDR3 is TGTGCCAGCAGTTACTCGTTGGCCGAGACCCAGTACTTC.

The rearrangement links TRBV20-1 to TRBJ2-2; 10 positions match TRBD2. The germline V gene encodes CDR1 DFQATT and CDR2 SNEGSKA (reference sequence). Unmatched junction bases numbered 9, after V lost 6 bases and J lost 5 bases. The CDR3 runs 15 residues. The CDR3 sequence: CSAPAGGPLTGELFF. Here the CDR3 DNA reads TGCAGTGCCCCAGCGGGAGGGCCACTTACCGGGGAGCTGTTTTTT.

The CDR3 protein is CASSLPFGDEETQYF. CDR3 in DNA: TGTGCCAGCAGCTTGCCCTTTGGGGACGAAGAGACCCAGTACTTC. V gene TRBV5-5 combines with J gene TRBJ2-5; D might be TRBD1 or TRBD2, each matching 5 bases. V was cut by 1 base and J by 3 bases, with 13 bases left in between. This CDR3 has 15 residues. Per the germline V gene, CDR1 is SGHKS and CDR2 is YYEKEE (reference sequence).

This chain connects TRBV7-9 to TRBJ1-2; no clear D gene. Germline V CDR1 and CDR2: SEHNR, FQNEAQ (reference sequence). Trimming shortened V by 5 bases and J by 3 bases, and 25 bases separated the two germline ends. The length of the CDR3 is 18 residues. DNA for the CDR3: TGTGCCAGCAGCAGTGCCCGGGCTGCAGTTTATGGGCACTATGGCTACACCTTC. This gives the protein CASSSARAAVYGHYGYTF. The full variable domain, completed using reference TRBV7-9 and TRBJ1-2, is DTGVSQNPRHKITKRGQNVTFRCDPISEHNRLYWYRQTLGQGPEFLTYFQNEAQLEKSRLLSDRFSAERPKGSFSTLEIQRTEQGDSAMYLCASSSARAAVYGHYGYTFGSGTRLTVV.

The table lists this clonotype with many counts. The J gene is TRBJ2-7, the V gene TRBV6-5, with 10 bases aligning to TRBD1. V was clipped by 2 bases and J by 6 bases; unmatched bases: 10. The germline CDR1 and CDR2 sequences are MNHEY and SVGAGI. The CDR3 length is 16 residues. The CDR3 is CASSYPPDRGQGEQYF. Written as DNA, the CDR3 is TGTGCCAGCAGTTACCCCCCCGACAGGGGGCAAGGCGAGCAGTACTTC.

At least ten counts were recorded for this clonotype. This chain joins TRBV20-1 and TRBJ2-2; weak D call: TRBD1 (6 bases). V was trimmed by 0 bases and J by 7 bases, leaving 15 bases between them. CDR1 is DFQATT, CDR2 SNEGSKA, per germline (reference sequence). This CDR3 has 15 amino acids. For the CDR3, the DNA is TGCAGTGCTAGAGATGGGGGCGTCCAGGTCGGGGAGCTGTTTTTT. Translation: CSARDGGVQVGELFF.

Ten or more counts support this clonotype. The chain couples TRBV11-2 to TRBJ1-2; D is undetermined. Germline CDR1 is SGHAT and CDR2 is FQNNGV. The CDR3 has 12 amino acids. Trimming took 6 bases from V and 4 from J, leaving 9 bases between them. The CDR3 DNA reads TGTGCCAGCAGTTCCTCCTTCTATGGCTACACCTTC. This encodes CASSSSFYGYTF. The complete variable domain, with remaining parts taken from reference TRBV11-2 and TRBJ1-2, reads EAGVAQSPRYKIIEKRQSVAFWCNPISGHATLYWYQQILGQGPKLLIQFQNNGVVDDSQLPKDRFSAERLKGVDSTLKIQPAKLEDSAVYLCASSSSFYGYTFGSGTRLTVV.

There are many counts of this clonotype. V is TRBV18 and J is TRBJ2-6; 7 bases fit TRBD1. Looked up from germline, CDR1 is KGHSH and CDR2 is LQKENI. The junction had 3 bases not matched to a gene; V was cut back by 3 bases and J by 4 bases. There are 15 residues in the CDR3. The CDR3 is CASSPGTAGANVLTF. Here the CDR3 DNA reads TGTGCCAGCTCACCGGGGACAGCCGGGGCCAACGTCCTGACTTTC.

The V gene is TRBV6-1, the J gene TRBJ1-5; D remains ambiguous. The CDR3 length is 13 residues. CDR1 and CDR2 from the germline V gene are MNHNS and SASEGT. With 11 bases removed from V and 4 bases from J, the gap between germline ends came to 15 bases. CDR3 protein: CAHQEGPNQPQHF. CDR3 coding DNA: TGTGCCCACCAGGAAGGACCAAATCAGCCCCAGCATTTT.

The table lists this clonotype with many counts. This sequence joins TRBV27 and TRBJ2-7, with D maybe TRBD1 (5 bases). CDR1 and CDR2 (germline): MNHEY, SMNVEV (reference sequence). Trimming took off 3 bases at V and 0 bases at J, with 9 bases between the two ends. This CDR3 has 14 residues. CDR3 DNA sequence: TGTGCCAGCAGTTTGCAGGGCCGCTCCTACGAGCAGTACTTC. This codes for CASSLQGRSYEQYF.